The rows below give T cell receptor beta chains drawn from one sample of a study of blood T cell repertoires in COVID-19. The repertoire was sequenced with immunoSEQ multiplex PCR; TCRdb's copy has only in-frame clones and lacks some. The table has 200,000 or so clones, over 80% seen once; the top ten hold 0.85% to 0.95%. Specimen: peripheral blood. The origin of the receptors is a man in his sixties with COVID-19, enrolled during active disease. The CDR3 runs from the conserved cysteine through the conserved F or W. The D gene is left open where the match is weak. The size of a clone is reported for some rows only, either as once, few or many, or as a class for expanded clones.

J gene	V gene	clone size	D gene	CDR3 protein	CDR3 DNA
TRBJ1-4	TRBV3-1/TRBV3-2	-	TRBD1	CASNRGGEKLFF	TGTGCCAGCAACAGGGGCGGCGAAAAACTGTTTTTT
TRBJ2-7	TRBV27	-	TRBD1	CASKPTGLYDEQYF	TGTGCCAGCAAACCGACAGGGCTTTACGACGAGCAGTACTTC
TRBJ1-1	TRBV5-1	-	TRBD1	CASSTGQVNTEAFF	TGCGCCAGCAGCACGGGACAGGTGAACACTGAAGCTTTCTTT
TRBJ1-2	TRBV7-9	-	-	CASSSSVNYGYTF	TGTGCCAGCAGTTCCTCAGTGAACTATGGCTACACCTTC
TRBJ2-1	TRBV6-5	-	TRBD2	CASRLVRGAGNEQFF	TGTGCCAGCAGGTTGGTTCGGGGAGCGGGAAATGAGCAGTTCTTC
TRBJ1-5	TRBV28	-	-	CASSFLRVSNQPQHF	TGTGCCAGCAGTTTCCTGAGGGTTAGCAATCAGCCCCAGCATTTT
TRBJ2-3	TRBV2	-	-	CASSEGRVTEGTQYF	TGTGCCAGCAGTGAAGGCAGGGTAACCGAAGGTACGCAGTATTTT
TRBJ1-5	TRBV3-1/TRBV3-2	-	-	CASSPPEGPQHF	TGTGCCAGCAGCCCCCCGGAGGGGCCCCAGCATTTT
TRBJ2-5	TRBV9	-	TRBD1	CASSVVDRGFEETQYF	TGTGCCAGCAGCGTCGTGGACAGGGGATTTGAGGAGACCCAGTACTTC
TRBJ2-3	TRBV5-1	once	TRBD2	CASSPLLADSTDTQYF	TGCGCCAGCAGTCCTTTACTAGCGGACAGCACAGATACGCAGTATTTT
TRBJ2-7	TRBV14	-	-	CASSLYLGRESYEQYF	TGTGCCAGCAGCCTATATCTCGGACGGGAGTCCTACGAGCAGTACTTC
TRBJ2-5	TRBV18	-	TRBD2	CASSPGLAGNQETQYF	TGTGCCAGCTCACCCGGACTAGCGGGAAATCAAGAGACCCAGTACTTC
TRBJ2-5	TRBV15	-	TRBD2	CATSLTRLTSGTQPVFQETQYF	TGTGCCACCAGCCTAACCAGGTTGACTAGCGGGACCCAGCCTGTCTTTCAAGAGACCCAGTACTTC
TRBJ1-6	TRBV7-8	few	-	CASSLGRAVVVRDSPLHF	TGTGCCAGCAGCTTAGGTCGGGCGGTGGTTGTGAGGGATTCACCCCTCCACTTT
TRBJ1-6	TRBV5-8	few	-	CASIKGRGGSSYNSPLHF	TGTGCCAGCATAAAAGGGAGGGGAGGCAGCTCCTATAATTCACCCCTCCACTTT
TRBJ2-4	TRBV11-3	-	TRBD1	CASSTGQGAGDIQYF	TGTGCCAGCAGCACTGGACAGGGGGCGGGGGACATTCAGTACTTC
TRBJ2-2	TRBV5-1	-	-	CASSFRGVPADGELFF	TGCGCCAGCAGCTTCAGGGGGGTCCCCGCGGACGGGGAGCTGTTTTTT
TRBJ1-5	TRBV7-8	-	TRBD1	CASSSGTGALQPQHF	TGTGCCAGCAGCTCCGGGACAGGGGCTCTTCAGCCCCAGCATTTT
TRBJ1-4	TRBV18	-	-	CASSNGRVATNEKLFF	TGTGCCAGCTCAAACGGCAGGGTTGCAACTAATGAAAAACTGTTTTTT
TRBJ1-4	TRBV10-3	-	TRBD1	CAIQGQGDEKLFF	TGTGCCATTCAGGGACAGGGGGACGAAAAACTGTTTTTT
TRBJ1-1	TRBV10-3	-	-	CAISDEGSPFEAFF	TGTGCCATCAGTGATGAGGGATCCCCCTTTGAAGCTTTCTTT
TRBJ1-3	TRBV27	few	-	CASRSGGGGNTIYF	TGTGCCAGCAGGTCGGGGGGGGGAGGAAACACCATATATTTT
TRBJ1-1	TRBV7-9	-	TRBD1	CASSLTGGVTEAFF	TGTGCCAGCAGCTTGACAGGGGGGGTCACTGAAGCTTTCTTT
TRBJ2-5	TRBV10-3	-	TRBD2	CAISRLAGVEETQYF	TGTGCCATCAGCCGACTAGCGGGAGTCGAGGAGACCCAGTACTTC
TRBJ1-5	TRBV5-6	-	-	CASSLGDQPQHF	TGTGCCAGCAGCTTAGGGGATCAGCCCCAGCATTTT
TRBJ1-2	TRBV5-5	-	-	CASSLGQNYGYTF	TGTGCCAGCAGCTTGGGACAGAACTATGGCTACACCTTC
TRBJ1-2	TRBV28	-	-	CASTSRRTVRFVYGYTF	TGTGCCAGCACTTCTCGGCGGACAGTGAGGTTTGTCTATGGCTACACCTTC
TRBJ2-3	TRBV4-2	-	TRBD2	CASSQAVRFSPGTSGSPQGSTQYF	TGTGCCAGCAGCCAAGCAGTTAGATTTAGTCCCGGGACTAGCGGGAGCCCACAAGGGAGTACGCAGTATTTT
TRBJ2-1	TRBV7-9	once	TRBD1	CASSLLGTGTYNEQFF	TGTGCCAGCAGCTTATTAGGGACAGGGACATACAATGAGCAGTTCTTC
TRBJ1-1	TRBV2	-	-	CATGRGLSTEAFF	TGTGCCACTGGGAGAGGGTTGAGCACTGAAGCTTTCTTT
TRBJ2-7	TRBV27	-	TRBD2	CASRYRRLAVYEQYF	TGTGCCAGCAGATACCGGCGACTAGCGGTCTACGAGCAGTACTTC
TRBJ1-2	TRBV27	-	-	CASSLSPSYGYTF	TGTGCCAGCAGTTTGTCTCCCAGTTATGGCTACACCTTC
TRBJ1-3	TRBV7-2	-	-	CASNPVGLSGNTIYF	TGTGCCAGCAACCCGGTGGGGCTCTCTGGAAACACCATATATTTT
TRBJ1-4	TRBV2	once	TRBD1	CASSEGARGVF	TGTGCCAGCAGTGAAGGGGCCAGGGGGGTTTTT
TRBJ2-7	TRBV7-9	-	-	CASSLARSYYEQYF	TGTGCCAGCAGCTTAGCGCGGTCTTACTACGAGCAGTACTTC
TRBJ1-1	TRBV6-2/TRBV6-3	-	TRBD1	CASSYSVRGRTEAFF	TGTGCCAGCAGTTACTCGGTCAGGGGGCGGACTGAAGCTTTCTTT
TRBJ1-4	TRBV27	-	TRBD1	CASSLGGQPNEKLFF	TGTGCCAGCAGTTTAGGGGGACAGCCGAATGAAAAACTGTTTTTT
TRBJ1-1	TRBV27	-	-	CASSEPSGAEAFF	TGTGCCAGCAGTGAACCGTCCGGGGCTGAAGCTTTCTTT
TRBJ1-1	TRBV5-1	-	-	CASSLEGVYTEAFF	TGCGCCAGCAGCTTGGAGGGAGTATACACTGAAGCTTTCTTT
TRBJ1-4	TRBV3-1/TRBV3-2	-	-	CASSSQSEKLFF	TGTGCCAGCAGCTCCCAATCCGAAAAACTGTTTTTT
TRBJ1-1	TRBV6-5	-	-	CASTNTPPGLGEAFF	TGTGCCAGCACCAACACCCCCCCGGGATTAGGTGAAGCTTTCTTT